The clone carrying this T cell receptor beta chain was counted once. The CDR3 totals 16 residues. Germline loops: CDR1 LGHDT, CDR2 YNNKEL (reference sequence). Trimming took 2 bases from V and 1 from J; bases not matched to a gene: 3. How the authors handled the data: Counts of nucleated cells, estimated from reference gene primer amplification, were obtained. Method: immunoSEQ multiplex PCR; TCRdb's copy keeps in-frame clones and lacks some. D and trimming were read from the DNA, whereas the V and J calls and clone size are those reported in that table. This table holds more than 200,000 clones, 75% to 90% found once. The data belong to a study of blood T cell repertoires in COVID-19. About the study: Material from acute and convalescent COVID-19 was sourced from the United States, Italy and Spain. The cDNA or gDNA used as material had been derived from T cells, B-cell-depleted T cells, or PBMCs.

The source is a man younger than 45 with active or convalescent COVID-19. Sequencing was performed on peripheral blood. The chain links TRBV3-1 (or the pseudogene TRBV3-2) to TRBJ2-2, with 8 bases lining up with TRBD2. The CDR3 loop is CASSQPSGGNTGELFF. The CDR3 bases are TGTGCCAGCAGCCAACCGAGCGGGGGGAACACCGGGGAGCTGTTTTTT.